The TCR beta chain described here comes from a study of beta chain features in type 1 diabetes. Across the whole study: Patients shared similar age, gender and cell yields with healthy donors.

Findings and limits, study-wide: Any HLA type influence on TCRB rearrangement was left unresolved here. For type 1 diabetes patients, VDJ junctions showed fewer insertions and more deletions. When Type 1 diabetes patients were examined, their TCRB CDR3s proved moderately but significantly shorter in all four CD4+ subsets. The similarity of naive, central memory and Treg TCRB repertoires appeared greater among patients than among healthy donors.

The whole isolated RNA underwent reverse transcription, so sequencing captured expressed TCRB transcripts. The repertoire was sequenced with immunoSEQ multiplex PCR; TCRdb's copy has only in-frame clones and lacks some. The sample includes roughly 250,000 clones, roughly 20% seen only once; the top ten take about 0.028%. This clone was seen only a few times. The antigen remains undetermined. CDR1 and CDR2 from the germline V gene are SQVTM and ANQGSEA. This CDR3 comprises 13 residues. V was pared by 7 bases and J by 5 bases, with 17 bases between. The chain couples TRBV29-1 to TRBJ1-1, with D tentatively TRBD1 (6 bases). The sequencing input was naive CD4+ T cells from blood. This TCR was recovered from a woman aged 40 to 55 with type 1 diabetes. CDR3 DNA sequence: TGCAGCGGCCTCAGGGGCCTGGGGACTGAAGCTTTCTTT. Translating gives CSGLRGLGTEAFF.